Following are 20 T cell receptor beta chains from one sample sequenced in a study of T cell responses to AZD1222 COVID-19 vaccine (dated by TCRdb to the early 2020s). What the time point label conveys for this sample: baseline before first vaccination. Receptor libraries were prepared by the immunoSEQ multiplex PCR assay. The table was pulled from immuneACCESS by TCRdb, which kept in-frame rearrangements only. Such tables lose some clones; where checked, under half of the loss comes from unresolved V genes, and the rest has no known cause. The sample has 150,000 to 170,000 clones on record, roughly nine tenths of them singletons. The top ten hold 15% to 20% of the sample. The starting material was peripheral blood, obtained on day 0 of AZD1222 vaccination. These receptor sequences come from an adult in good health.

The chain links TRBV10-3 to TRBJ2-3; D not certain. Trimming left V 6 bases short and J 4 bases short, with 17 bases between. Germline CDR1 is ENHRY and CDR2 is SYGVKD. The CDR3 runs to 15 residues. In DNA, the CDR3 is TGTGCCATCAGCCCGGGCGGAGTTACCTCAGATACGCAGTATTTT. It encodes CAISPGGVTSDTQYF.

This chain uses TRBV6-1 with TRBJ2-7; 9 positions match TRBD1. Germline V CDR1 and CDR2: MNHNS, SASEGT. The CDR3 sequence is 16 residues long. The V and J ends lost 4 bases and 3 bases, in that order; junction bases with no gene match: 10. Here the CDR3 DNA reads TGTGCCAGCAGTGCCCGGGGGGACAGGGTGCTCTACGAGCAGTACTTC. It yields the protein CASSARGDRVLYEQYF.

V usage is TRBV4-3 and J usage is TRBJ1-5; D call uncertain. CDR3 length equals 16 residues. Trimming pared 0 bases from V and 1 base from J, leaving 10 bases between. CDR1 and CDR2 from the germline V gene are LGHNA and YSLEER. CDR3: CASSQDVMVSNQPQHF. For the CDR3, the DNA is TGCGCCAGCAGCCAAGATGTGATGGTGAGCAATCAGCCCCAGCATTTT.

The chain employs TRBV7-9 and TRBJ1-6; TRBD1 matches 9 bases. This CDR3 is 15 amino acids long. With 5 bases clipped from V and 9 bases from J, the junction kept 8 bases outside the gene matches. Germline V CDR1 and CDR2: SEHNR, FQNEAQ (reference sequence). CDR3 nucleotides: TGTGCCAGCAGCAATTACAGGGGGCAATTTTCACCCCTCCACTTT. Translated, it gives CASSNYRGQFSPLHF. Based on the CDR3 plus reference TRBV7-9 and TRBJ1-6, the full variable domain is DTGVSQNPRHKITKRGQNVTFRCDPISEHNRLYWYRQTLGQGPEFLTYFQNEAQLEKSRLLSDRFSAERPKGSFSTLEIQRTEQGDSAMYLCASSNYRGQFSPLHFGNGTRLTVT.

This chain uses TRBV3-1 (or the pseudogene TRBV3-2) with TRBJ1-1, with TRBD1 matching over 7 bases. This CDR3 is 18 amino acids long. The germline V gene encodes CDR1 LGHDT and CDR2 YNNKEL (reference sequence). The J segment lost 3 bases and the V segment lost 0 bases, leaving 13 bases of the junction unmatched. In nucleotides, the CDR3 is TGTGCCAGCAGCCAAGAAGGCCGGAGGGGGCGGGTGGACACTGAAGCTTTCTTT. Residues: CASSQEGRRGRVDTEAFF.

The rearrangement links TRBV6-4 to TRBJ1-1; maybe TRBD1 (5 bases). Germline values: CDR1 MRHNA, CDR2 SNTAGT. V dropped 4 bases and J dropped 5 bases, with 17 bases sitting between them. The CDR3 spans 15 residues. The CDR3 DNA reads as TGTGCCAGCAGTGCCGATTTGGCAGGGCAAACTGAAGCTTTCTTT. It yields the protein CASSADLAGQTEAFF.

The chain links TRBV9 to TRBJ2-2; TRBD2 matches at 9 bases. Germline CDR1 and CDR2: SGDLS and YYNGEE. Trimming cost V 0 bases and J 4 bases; bases outside gene matches: 7. The CDR3 length is 17 residues. Here the CDR3 DNA reads TGTGCCAGCAGCGTAGGGGGGGCGGGGGGGCCCACCGGGGAGCTGTTTTTT. It encodes CASSVGGAGGPTGELFF.

The chain joins TRBV20-1 to TRBJ1-6; TRBD1 might be the D (5 bases). The CDR3 length is 14 residues. V lost 3 bases and J 10 bases, leaving 16 bases between the germline ends. Germline lookup yields CDR1 DFQATT and CDR2 SNEGSKA (reference sequence). The CDR3 sequence is CSASLIPSGSPLHF. CDR3 sequence (DNA): TGCAGTGCTAGTTTGATCCCCTCAGGGTCACCCCTCCACTTT.

This clone has only a few counts. V and J are TRBV7-2 and TRBJ2-5, with TRBD2 matching over 7 bases. Germline CDR1 and CDR2: SGHTA and FQGNSA. After removal of 5 bases from V and 5 bases from J, the junction contained 5 bases not matched to a gene. This CDR3 region has 13 residues. CDR3 amino acids: CASSKTSRETQYF. DNA for the CDR3: TGTGCCAGCAGCAAGACTAGCAGGGAGACCCAGTACTTC.

The V call is TRBV2, the J call TRBJ1-5, with 7 bases identical to TRBD1. The CDR3 spans 14 residues. Trimming at V came to 6 bases and at J to 2 bases, leaving 4 bases not matched to a gene. The germline V gene encodes CDR1 SNHLY and CDR2 FYNNEI. The CDR3 nucleotides read TGTGCCAGCAGGATTGACAGGGGCAATCAGCCCCAGCATTTT. Its protein product is CASRIDRGNQPQHF.

This rearrangement joins TRBV10-1 to TRBJ2-7, with 9 bases fitting TRBD2. With V trimmed by 2 bases and J by 0 bases, 11 bases remained unmatched. The germline CDR1 and CDR2 sequences are WNHNN and SYGVQD (reference sequence). The CDR3 totals 18 residues. In DNA form, the CDR3 reads TGCGCCAGCAGTGAGGGCCCCCCTAGCGGGATGTCCTCCTACGAGCAGTACTTC. Protein product: CASSEGPPSGMSSYEQYF.

This rearrangement joins TRBV19 to TRBJ1-5; D is undetermined. The length of the CDR3 is 15 residues. The V gene lost 3 bases and the J gene lost 0 bases, with 9 bases spanning the gap. Germline V gene data show CDR1 as LNHDA and CDR2 as SQIVND (reference sequence). The CDR3 DNA follows: TGTGCCAGTAGTATTGGGCAGCATAGCAATCAGCCCCAGCATTTT. Translating it yields CASSIGQHSNQPQHF.

The rearrangement uses TRBV24-1 and TRBJ2-3, with D tentatively TRBD2 (6 bases). With 8 bases removed from V and 3 bases from J, the gap between germline ends came to 11 bases. The CDR3 loop spans 13 amino acids. Germline loops: CDR1 KGHDR, CDR2 SFDVKD. CDR3 DNA: TGTGCCACCATTGGGGGGTTAACAGATACGCAGTATTTT. Residues: CATIGGLTDTQYF.

V is TRBV6-5 and J is TRBJ2-1; the D is unclear. CDR1 MNHEY and CDR2 SVGAGI come from the germline V gene. Trimming left V 0 bases short and J 5 bases short, with 8 bases between. This CDR3 has 14 amino acids. The DNA for the CDR3 is TGTGCCAGCAGTTACTCGATGGGGAACAATGAGCAGTTCTTC. It codes for CASSYSMGNNEQFF.

CDR3 amino acids: CASSIEVGPGQNQPQHF. The CDR3 nucleotides are TGTGCCAGTAGTATAGAGGTTGGGCCAGGCCAAAATCAGCCCCAGCATTTT. The rearrangement joins TRBV19 to TRBJ1-5; unclear D gene. V was pared by 0 bases and J by 4 bases, with 16 bases between. Germline lookup yields CDR1 LNHDA and CDR2 SQIVND (reference sequence). This CDR3 is built from 17 residues.

V is TRBV5-4 and J is TRBJ1-2, with D hard to call. The length of the CDR3 is 13 residues. In germline, CDR1 is SGHNT, CDR2 YYREEE (reference sequence). Trimming cost V 0 bases and J 4 bases, with 7 bases left between them. Written as DNA, the CDR3 is TGTGCCAGCAGCTTGGAGCCAGGCTATGGCTACACCTTC. This translates into CASSLEPGYGYTF.

This chain links TRBV25-1 with TRBJ1-1; TRBD1 agrees at 8 bases. The trim removed 5 bases at V and 4 bases at J, leaving 15 bases unmatched. CDR1 and CDR2 from the germline V gene are MGHDK and SYGVNS. The CDR3 totals 17 residues. The CDR3 loop reads CASSPYGRGLMSTEAFF. The CDR3 DNA is TGTGCCAGCAGTCCATACGGCAGGGGGCTGATGAGCACTGAAGCTTTCTTT.

The V call is TRBV7-3, the J call TRBJ1-1; D may be TRBD1 (6 bases). The length of the CDR3 is 14 residues. V was shortened by 3 bases and J by 1 base, with 9 bases between the two germline ends. Looked up from germline, CDR1 is SGHTA and CDR2 is FQGTGA. The CDR3 loop reads CASSLGHSNTEAFF. In nucleotides, the CDR3 is TGTGCCAGCAGCTTGGGACACTCGAACACTGAAGCTTTCTTT. The full variable domain, with the rest looked up from reference TRBV7-3 and TRBJ1-1, is GAGVSQTPSNKVTEKGKYVELRCDPISGHTALYWYRQSLGQGPEFLIYFQGTGAADDSGLPNDRFFAVRPEGSVSTLKIQRTERGDSAVYLCASSLGHSNTEAFFGQGTRLTVV.

The gene calls are TRBV6-5 and TRBJ2-2; a possible D gene is TRBD1 (6 bases). This CDR3 spans 13 amino acids. V lost 6 bases and J lost 6, with 11 bases in between. Germline V gives CDR1 MNHEY, CDR2 SVGAGI. The CDR3 DNA reads as TGTGCCAGCAGACAGGGCCCGCCCGGGGAGCTGTTTTTT. It yields the protein CASRQGPPGELFF.

The chain has TRBV4-1 and TRBJ2-7; D is ambiguous. The germline CDR1 and CDR2 sequences are MGHRA and YSYEKL. The CDR3 totals 16 residues. V was pared by 0 bases and J by 4 bases, with 16 bases between. The CDR3, as DNA: TGCGCCAGCAGCCAAGATCCGGCTAGAAATAGGTACGAGCAGTACTTC. It specifies CASSQDPARNRYEQYF.